This TCR beta chain was recovered during a study of cytotoxic CD8 clonotypes in ibrutinib-treated CLL. Libraries were prepared by immunoSEQ multiplex PCR; TCRdb keeps only in-frame clonotypes and omits some of them. The sample has 150,000 to 250,000 clones, over 55% seen once. Trimming pared 2 bases from V and 5 bases from J, leaving 5 bases between. This CDR3 comprises 12 residues. CDR1 and CDR2 (germline): SNHLY, FYNNEI. This clone was recorded a few times. The chain carries TRBV2 and TRBJ2-3, with D uncertain. The sample in question was PBMCs, obtained after 24 months of ibrutinib treatment. The TCR originated in a human donor with chronic lymphocytic leukemia. The CDR3 DNA reads TGTGCCAGCAGTGAACGGGTAGATACGCAGTATTTT. Translating gives CASSERVDTQYF.